What follows describes a single TCR beta chain. Which antigen it targets is not known. No base-level quality is on record; no much larger clone is a single base apart. For sequencing of the TCRbeta CDR3 region, genomic DNA was extracted from the sorted cells. The immunoSEQ Assay was used to sequence the TCRbeta CDR3 regions. The table comes from immuneACCESS by way of TCRdb, which keeps in-frame sequences with V and J called. Part of the clones is missing from these tables; in studies checked, under half for an unresolved V gene and the rest for unknown reasons. The table for this sample lists nearly 25,000 clones; approximately 80% of them were counted only once. The ten largest clones capture around 20% of the sample. This record comes from a study of OX40 agonist ivuxolimab in advanced cancers. Some background on the complete study: The costimulatory receptor OX40 (CD134) was targeted by ivuxolimab, a fully human IgG2 agonistic monoclonal antibody. Intravenous ivuxolimab was administered to patients every 2 weeks at six dose levels: 0.01, 0.1, 0.3, 1.5, 3 and 10 mg/kg. Of the roughly 54 dose-escalation patients, hepatocellular carcinoma was present in about 20, melanoma in approximately 15, renal cell carcinoma in 9 and head and neck cancer in 9. The dose-escalation cohort was around 83% male with a mean age of approximately 59 years, ranging from roughly 23 to 90. Patients were allowed to have had prior anti-PD-1, anti-PD-L1 or anti-CTLA-4 therapy, and approximately 40% of the dose-escalation patients had been treated with checkpoint inhibitors. Partial responses occurred in three dose-escalation patients, of whom one had hepatocellular carcinoma and two had cutaneous melanoma. The point of sequencing TCRbeta in the periphery was to test whether ivuxolimab changed TCR sequence diversity and drove clonal T-cell expansion. The paper covers the monotherapy dose-escalation part of the phase I ivuxolimab trial, which included N = 52 patients.

CDR1 and CDR2 are drawn from the germline V gene: MRHNA, SNTAGT. Trimming takes 3 bases off V and 5 bases off J; junction bases not matched to a gene: 3. CDR3 length: 14 amino acids, cysteine to phenylalanine. This entry keeps only the CDR3 DNA: 42 bases, framed from base 1. Broader findings and caveats from the paper: The antigen specificity of the peripheral T cells that underwent clonal expansion was not determined. At doses of 0.1 to 3.0 mg/kg, clonal expansion of both CD4+ and CD8+ blood T cells was observed from baseline to week 6. After ivuxolimab, CD8+ T cells had more expanded clones than CD4+ T cells on average. Partial responders in the 0.1-3.0 mg/kg groups had among the lowest normalized peripheral clonal expansion, especially among CD8+ T cells. Low levels of normalized T-cell clonal expansion were also seen in some patients who did not respond.

Patients with a history of autoimmune disease or receiving systemic immunosuppression were excluded from the trial. Peripheral blood for TCR sequencing was drawn from every dose cohort at baseline, at cycle 4 day 1 and at cycle 7 day 1. Samples were obtained from an open-label, multicenter, first-in-human phase I dose-escalation trial of ivuxolimab. Adults with locally advanced or metastatic head and neck squamous cell, hepatocellular, melanoma or renal cell carcinoma were enrolled in the trial. CD4+ and CD8+ T cells were sorted separately from peripheral blood before TCR sequencing. The chain couples TRBV6-4 to TRBJ2-1; a stretch of 8 junction bases matches TRBD1. This receptor was obtained from an adult with an advanced solid tumor such as melanoma, head and neck, liver or kidney cancer. Sequenced material: CD4+ or CD8+ T cells sorted from blood, taken in a trial of the OX40 agonist ivuxolimab. The CDR3 is CASSEGTGHNEQFF. The DNA sequence is given as TGTGCCAGCAGTGAAGGGACAGGTCACAATGAGCAGTTCTTC.